This entry describes one TCR beta chain. This record comes from a study of control samples from healthy donors and cancer patients. The protocol was immunoSEQ multiplex PCR, while the TCRdb copy is restricted to in-frame clones and leaves out a portion. In the table there are about 110,000 clones, approximately 90% of which are singletons. The CDR3 is made up of 16 amino acids. Trimming cost V 0 bases and J 4 bases, with 13 bases left between them. Germline assignment: CDR1 MNHEY and CDR2 SVGEGT. This TCR was sampled from a woman aged 50 to 60 in good health. What was sequenced was blood. This chain joins TRBV6-2 or TRBV6-3 and TRBJ2-1; D uncertain. CDR3 protein: CASSYSIEARYNEQFF. CDR3 nucleotide sequence: TGTGCCAGCAGTTACTCGATTGAGGCTAGATACAATGAGCAGTTCTTC.